This TCR beta chain originates from a study of long-term antiretroviral therapy in people with HIV. The V end was cut by 3 bases, the J end by 5 bases, with 10 bases between. The CDR3 spans 14 residues. The germline V gene has CDR1 LNHDA and CDR2 SQIVND (reference sequence). Study results and limitations: Information on adherence, resistance and therapy changes was unavailable. Repertoires from HIV showed CDR3 length ranges narrower than those of controls.

This clone is medium-sized. Its specificity is unknown. The run of the v3.0 immunoSEQ assay was at survey level. Using immunoSEQ multiplex PCR, the repertoire was profiled, and TCRdb retains in-frame clones only, with some absent. Counted here are 22,000 or so clones, 87% occurring once; the ten biggest clones make up less than 4%. This chain joins TRBV19 and TRBJ2-2; D is undetermined. The TCR comes from a woman between 50 and 59 years old with HIV. Specimen: unsorted PBMCs, collected approximately 2.5 years after starting antiretroviral therapy. CDR3 DNA: TGTGCCAGTAGTATTTGGGCGGAGACCGGGGAGCTGTTTTTT. Translated: CASSIWAETGELFF.